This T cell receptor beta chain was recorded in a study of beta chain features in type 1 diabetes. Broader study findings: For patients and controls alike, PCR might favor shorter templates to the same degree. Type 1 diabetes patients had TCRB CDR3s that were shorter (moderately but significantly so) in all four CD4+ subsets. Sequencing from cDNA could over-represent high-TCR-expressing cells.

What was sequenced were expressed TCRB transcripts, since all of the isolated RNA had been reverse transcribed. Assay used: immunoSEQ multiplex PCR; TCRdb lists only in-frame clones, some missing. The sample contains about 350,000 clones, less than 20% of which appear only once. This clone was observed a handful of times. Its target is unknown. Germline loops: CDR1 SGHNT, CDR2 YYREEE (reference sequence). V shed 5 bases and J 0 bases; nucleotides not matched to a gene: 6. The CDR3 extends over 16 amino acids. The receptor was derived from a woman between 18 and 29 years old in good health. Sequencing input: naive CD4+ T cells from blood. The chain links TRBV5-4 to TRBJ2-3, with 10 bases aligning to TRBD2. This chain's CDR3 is CASSRTSGTSTDTQYF. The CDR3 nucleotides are TGTGCCAGCAGTCGTACTAGCGGGACTAGCACAGATACGCAGTATTTT. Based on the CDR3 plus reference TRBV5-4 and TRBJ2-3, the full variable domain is ETGVTQSPTHLIKTRGQQVTLRCSSQSGHNTVSWYQQALGQGPQFIFQYYREEENGRGNFPPRFSGLQFPNYSSELNVNALELDDSALYLCASSRTSGTSTDTQYFGPGTRLTVL.